Listed below are T cell receptor beta chains from one sample, sequenced in a study of blood T cell repertoires in COVID-19. The assay was immunoSEQ multiplex PCR, and TCRdb's table has in-frame clones only and misses some. Of 65,000 to 90,000 clones in the sample, 80% to 90% were seen once. The sample consisted of peripheral blood. The receptors were sampled from a man in his forties or fifties with acute or convalescent COVID-19. Both conserved end residues are part of each CDR3. D genes are given only for firm matches. The listing skips clone size in some rows; elsewhere it reads once, few, many or a size class.

v_gene	j_gene	abundance	d_gene	CDR3aa	CDR3nt
TRBV9	TRBJ1-1	.	.	CASSVHGSNTEAFF	TGTGCCAGCAGCGTCCACGGTTCGAACACTGAAGCTTTCTTT
TRBV2	TRBJ2-7	.	.	CASQGGLYEQYF	TGTGCCAGTCAGGGGGGTCTCTACGAGCAGTACTTC
TRBV4-1	TRBJ2-7	.	.	CASSQDLTGVSYEQYF	TGCGCCAGCAGCCAAGATCTAACAGGCGTTAGTTACGAGCAGTACTTC
TRBV11-3	TRBJ2-2	.	TRBD2	CASSSGTSGVAGELFF	TGTGCCAGCAGTTCCGGGACTAGCGGGGTAGCCGGGGAGCTGTTTTTT
TRBV11-3	TRBJ2-1	.	TRBD2	CASSLLAGSYNEQFF	TGTGCCAGCAGCTTACTAGCGGGTTCCTACAATGAGCAGTTCTTC
TRBV5-1	TRBJ1-4	.	TRBD1	CASSRSGTGGEKLFF	TGCGCCAGCAGTCGATCCGGGACAGGCGGTGAAAAACTGTTTTTT
TRBV29-1	TRBJ1-1	few	.	CSAESSGGGTFF	TGCAGCGCCGAATCGTCCGGGGGTGGGACTTTCTTT
TRBV5-1	TRBJ2-7	.	TRBD2	CASSWGLGPSYEQYF	TGCGCCAGCAGCTGGGGACTAGGGCCCTCCTACGAGCAGTACTTC
TRBV27	TRBJ1-2	.	.	CASSLWGGNGYTF	TGTGCCAGCAGTTTATGGGGAGGGAACGGCTACACCTTC
TRBV5-1	TRBJ2-2	.	TRBD2	CASSLDSGGSGELFF	TGCGCCAGCAGCTTGGATAGCGGGGGTAGCGGGGAGCTGTTTTTT
TRBV7-9	TRBJ1-2	.	.	CASSLPTDYGYTF	TGTGCCAGCAGCTTACCGACAGACTATGGCTACACCTTC
TRBV4-1	TRBJ2-3	once	.	CASSQDMATTQYF	TGCGCCAGCAGCCAAGATATGGCAACTACGCAGTATTTT
TRBV30	TRBJ2-3	.	TRBD2	CAWSFSGGADTQYF	TGTGCCTGGAGTTTCAGCGGGGGGGCAGATACACAGTATTTT
TRBV19	TRBJ1-1	.	TRBD1	CASKAGTGGYTEAFF	TGTGCCAGTAAGGCCGGCACAGGGGGGTACACTGAAGCTTTCTTT
TRBV14	TRBJ1-2	.	.	CASSQVVAVGGYTF	TGTGCCAGCAGCCAAGTAGTCGCAGTCGGGGGCTACACCTTC